The TCR beta chain described here comes from a study of T cells in Graves' hyperthyroidism and ophthalmopathy. Uncontrolled infection, other autoimmune disease, pregnancy or lactation led to exclusion. This clonotype was found a few times. As yet, its antigen is unknown. Researchers amplified the TCR beta CDR3 regions from RNA transcripts. HTBI primers were the set used in a first-round RT-PCR of the TCR CDR3. TCRdb fed the multiplex PCR reads into MiXCR, producing one record per CDR3 protein. Found here are 550,000 to 850,000 distinct CDR3 sequences, under 20% of them singletons; the top ten hold over 15%. General observations from the study: Blood also held most thyroid clonotypes expanded beyond 0.001.

The J segment lost 2 bases and the V segment lost 6 bases, leaving 8 bases of the junction unmatched. The CDR3 is 15 amino acids. CDR1 and CDR2 (germline): ENHRY, SYGVKD. The receptor was derived from a woman between 50 and 59 years old with Graves' hyperthyroidism that later progressed to Graves' ophthalmopathy. The genes are TRBV10-3 and TRBJ2-5; TRBD1 matches 8 bases. Specimen: blood. CDR3 region: CAISVGGQEQETQYF. The CDR3 DNA is TGTGCCATCAGCGTCGGGGGACAGGAGCAAGAGACCCAGTACTTC.